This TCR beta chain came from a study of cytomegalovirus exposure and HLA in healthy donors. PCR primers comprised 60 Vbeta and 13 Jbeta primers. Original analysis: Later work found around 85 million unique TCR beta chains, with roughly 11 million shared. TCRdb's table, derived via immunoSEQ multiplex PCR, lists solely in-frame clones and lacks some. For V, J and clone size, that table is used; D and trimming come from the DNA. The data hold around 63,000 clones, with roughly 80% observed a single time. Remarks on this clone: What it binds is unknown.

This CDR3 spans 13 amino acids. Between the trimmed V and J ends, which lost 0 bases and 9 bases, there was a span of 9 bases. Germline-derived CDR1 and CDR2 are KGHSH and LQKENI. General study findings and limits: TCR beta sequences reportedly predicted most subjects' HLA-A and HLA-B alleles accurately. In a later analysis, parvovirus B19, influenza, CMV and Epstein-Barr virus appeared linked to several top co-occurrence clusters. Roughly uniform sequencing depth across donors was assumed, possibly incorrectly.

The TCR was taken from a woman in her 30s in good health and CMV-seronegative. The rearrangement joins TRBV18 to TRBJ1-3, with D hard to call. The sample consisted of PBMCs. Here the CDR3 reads CASSPPTIRTIYF. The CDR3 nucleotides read TGTGCCAGCTCACCACCGACAATCCGCACCATATATTTT. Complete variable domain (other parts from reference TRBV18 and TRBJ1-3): NAGVMQNPRHLVRRRGQEARLRCSPMKGHSHVYWYRQLPEEGLKFMVYLQKENIIDESGMPKERFSAEFPKEGPSILRIQQVVRGDSAAYFCASSPPTIRTIYFGEGSWLTVV.